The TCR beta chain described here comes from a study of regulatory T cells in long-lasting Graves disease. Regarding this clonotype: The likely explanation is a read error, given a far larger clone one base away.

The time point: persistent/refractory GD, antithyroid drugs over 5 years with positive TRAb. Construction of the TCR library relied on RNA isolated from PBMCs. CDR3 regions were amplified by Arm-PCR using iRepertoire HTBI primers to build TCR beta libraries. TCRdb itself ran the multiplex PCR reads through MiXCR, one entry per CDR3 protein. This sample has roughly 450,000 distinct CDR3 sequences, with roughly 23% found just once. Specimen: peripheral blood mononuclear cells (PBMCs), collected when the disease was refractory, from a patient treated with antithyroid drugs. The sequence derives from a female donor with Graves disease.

The CDR3 reads CASSTGASRLYGYTF. The CDR3 nucleotides read TGTGCCAGCAGCACGGGAGCATCCCGACTCTATGGCTACACCTTC. This chain joins TRBV7-9 and TRBJ1-2; no firm D call. This CDR3 has 15 residues. V lost 5 bases, J lost 4 bases, and 17 bases lay in between. CDR1 and CDR2 (germline): SEHNR, FQNEAQ (reference sequence).